This TCR beta chain originates from a study of T-cell memory formation after mild COVID-19. Study-wide findings and caveats: Proof of SARS-CoV-2 specificity was absent for the second-wave clones that crested on day 37. Later expanders leaned CD4+, whereas day 15 to 85 contracting clones were balanced CD4/CD8. Clones that contracted clustered mainly in CM and EM if CD4+ and in EMRA if CD8+.

Concerning this clonotype: Its antigen remains unidentified.

Using constant-segment primers, 5'RACE produced TCR alpha and TCR beta cDNA libraries carrying sample barcodes and UMIs. In TCRdb, the 5' RACE reads were re-called with MiXCR into one record per CDR3 protein. Among 150,000 to 200,000 distinct CDR3 sequences listed, 25% to 40% were seen once. Trimming took 3 bases from V and 4 from J, leaving 10 bases between them. This CDR3 spans 13 amino acids. The chain couples TRBV12-3 or TRBV12-4 to TRBJ2-7; D tentatively fits TRBD1 or TRBD2 (6 bases each). Material: PBMCs or a T cell subset sorted from them (not recorded which). The TCR originated in an adult woman who had mild COVID-19 (a few samples of this study predate the infection). Cell type and time point are not known. CDR3 in DNA: TGTGCCAGCAGTTTGGGGGGCAAGTACGAGCAGTACTTC. Translated: CASSLGGKYEQYF.